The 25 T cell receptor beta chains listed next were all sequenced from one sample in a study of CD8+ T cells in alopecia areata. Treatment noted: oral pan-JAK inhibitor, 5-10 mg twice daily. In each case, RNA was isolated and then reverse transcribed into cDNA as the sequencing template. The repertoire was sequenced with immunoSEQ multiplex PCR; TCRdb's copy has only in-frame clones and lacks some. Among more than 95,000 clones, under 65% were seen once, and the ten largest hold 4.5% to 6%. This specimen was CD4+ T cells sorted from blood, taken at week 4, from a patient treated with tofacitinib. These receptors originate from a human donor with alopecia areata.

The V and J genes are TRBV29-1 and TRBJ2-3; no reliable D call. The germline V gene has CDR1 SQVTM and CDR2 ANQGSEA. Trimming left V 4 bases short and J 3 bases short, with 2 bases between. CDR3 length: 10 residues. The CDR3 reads CSVGTDTQYF. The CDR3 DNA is TGCAGCGTTGGGACAGATACGCAGTATTTT.

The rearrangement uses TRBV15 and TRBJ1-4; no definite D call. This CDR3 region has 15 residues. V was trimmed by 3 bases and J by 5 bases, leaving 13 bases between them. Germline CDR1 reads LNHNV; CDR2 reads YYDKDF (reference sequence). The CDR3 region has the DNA TGTGCCACCAGCAGGGCGGACGGGATAAATGAAAAACTGTTTTTT. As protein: CATSRADGINEKLFF.

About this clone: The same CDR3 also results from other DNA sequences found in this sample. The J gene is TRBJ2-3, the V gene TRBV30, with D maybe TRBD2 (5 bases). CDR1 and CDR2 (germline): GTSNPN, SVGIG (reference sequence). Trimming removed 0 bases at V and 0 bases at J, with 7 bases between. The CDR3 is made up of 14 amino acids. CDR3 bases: TGTGCCTGGAGTGTCGGCGGGAGCACAGATACGCAGTATTTT. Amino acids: CAWSVGGSTDTQYF. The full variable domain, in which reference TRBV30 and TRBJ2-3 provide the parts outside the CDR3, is SQTIHQWPATLVQPVGSPLSLECTVEGTSNPNLYWYRQAAGRGLQLLFYSVGIGQISSEVPQNLSASRPQDRQFILSSKKLLLSDSGFYLCAWSVGGSTDTQYFGPGTRLTVL.

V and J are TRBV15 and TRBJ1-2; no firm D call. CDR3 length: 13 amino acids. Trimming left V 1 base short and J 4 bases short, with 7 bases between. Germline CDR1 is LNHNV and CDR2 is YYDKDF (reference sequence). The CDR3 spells CATSRAAGYGYTF. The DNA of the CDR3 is TGTGCCACCAGCAGAGCGGCAGGCTATGGCTACACCTTC.

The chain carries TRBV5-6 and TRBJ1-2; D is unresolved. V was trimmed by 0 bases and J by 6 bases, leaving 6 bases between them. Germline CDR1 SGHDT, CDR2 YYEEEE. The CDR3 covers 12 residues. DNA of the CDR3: TGTGCCAGCAGCTTGGGACCCGATGGCTACACCTTC. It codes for CASSLGPDGYTF.

This CDR3 reads CASSGRLASDTQYF. DNA of the CDR3: TGTGCCAGCAGTGGCCGACTAGCGTCGGATACGCAGTATTTT. The chain combines TRBV2 with TRBJ2-3, with 8 bases lining up with TRBD2. V shed 4 bases, J shed 6 bases, and the junction held 6 bases outside the gene matches. This CDR3 has 14 residues. Germline CDR1 SNHLY, CDR2 FYNNEI.

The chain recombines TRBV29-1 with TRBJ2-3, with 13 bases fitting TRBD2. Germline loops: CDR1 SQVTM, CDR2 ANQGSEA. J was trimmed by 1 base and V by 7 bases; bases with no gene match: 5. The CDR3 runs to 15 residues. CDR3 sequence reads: CSARGLAGGTDTQYF. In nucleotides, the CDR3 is TGCAGCGCCAGAGGACTAGCGGGGGGCACAGATACGCAGTATTTT.

The CDR3 here is CASSLEDSPATF. CDR3 DNA: TGTGCCAGCAGCTTAGAAGATTCACCAGCCACCTTC. V and J are TRBV7-9 and TRBJ1-2; D is undetermined. This CDR3 has 12 amino acids. From germline, CDR1 is SEHNR and CDR2 FQNEAQ (reference sequence). Trimming cost V 1 base and J 13 bases, with 13 bases left between them.

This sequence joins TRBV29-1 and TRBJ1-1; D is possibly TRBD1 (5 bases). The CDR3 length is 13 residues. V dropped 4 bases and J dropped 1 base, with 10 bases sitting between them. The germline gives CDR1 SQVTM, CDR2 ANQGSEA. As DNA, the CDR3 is TGCAGCGTTGGTTCCCAGGGGAACACTGAAGCTTTCTTT. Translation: CSVGSQGNTEAFF.

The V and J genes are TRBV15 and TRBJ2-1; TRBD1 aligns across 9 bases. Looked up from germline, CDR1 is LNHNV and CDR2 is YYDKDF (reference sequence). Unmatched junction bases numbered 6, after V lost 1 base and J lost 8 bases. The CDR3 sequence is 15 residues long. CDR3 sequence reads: CATSRAGTGFDEQFF. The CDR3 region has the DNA TGTGCCACCAGCAGAGCCGGGACAGGGTTCGATGAGCAGTTCTTC. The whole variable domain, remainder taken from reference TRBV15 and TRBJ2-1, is DAMVIQNPRYQVTQFGKPVTLSCSQTLNHNVMYWYQQKSSQAPKLLFHYYDKDFNNEADTPDNFQSRRPNTSFCFLDIRSPGLGDTAMYLCATSRAGTGFDEQFFGPGTRLTVL.

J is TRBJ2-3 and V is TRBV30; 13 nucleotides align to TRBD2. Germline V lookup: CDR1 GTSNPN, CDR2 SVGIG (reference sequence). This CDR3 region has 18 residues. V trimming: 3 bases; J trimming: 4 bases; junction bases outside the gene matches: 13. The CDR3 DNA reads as TGTGCCTGGAGGCGTGGAAGGACTAGCGGGAGCAGGGCAGATACGCAGTATTTT. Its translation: CAWRRGRTSGSRADTQYF. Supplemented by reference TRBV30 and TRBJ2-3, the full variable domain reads SQTIHQWPATLVQPVGSPLSLECTVEGTSNPNLYWYRQAAGRGLQLLFYSVGIGQISSEVPQNLSASRPQDRQFILSSKKLLLSDSGFYLCAWRRGRTSGSRADTQYFGPGTRLTVL.

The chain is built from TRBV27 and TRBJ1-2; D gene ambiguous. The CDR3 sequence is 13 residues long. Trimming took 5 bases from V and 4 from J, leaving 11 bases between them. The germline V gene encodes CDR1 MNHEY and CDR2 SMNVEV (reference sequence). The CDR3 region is CASSATGRYGYTF. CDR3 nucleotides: TGTGCCAGCAGTGCGACGGGTCGCTATGGCTACACCTTC.

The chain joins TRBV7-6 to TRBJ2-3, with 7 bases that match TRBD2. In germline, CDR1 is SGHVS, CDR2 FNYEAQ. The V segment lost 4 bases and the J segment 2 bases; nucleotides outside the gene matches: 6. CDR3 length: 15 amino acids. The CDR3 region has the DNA TGTGCCAGCAGCTCTAGCGGTTTCTACACAGATACGCAGTATTTT. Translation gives CASSSSGFYTDTQYF. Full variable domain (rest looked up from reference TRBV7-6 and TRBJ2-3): GAGVSQSPRYKVTKRGQDVALRCDPISGHVSLYWYRQALGQGPEFLTYFNYEAQQDKSGLPNDRFSAERPEGSISTLTIQRTEQRDSAMYRCASSSSGFYTDTQYFGPGTRLTVL.

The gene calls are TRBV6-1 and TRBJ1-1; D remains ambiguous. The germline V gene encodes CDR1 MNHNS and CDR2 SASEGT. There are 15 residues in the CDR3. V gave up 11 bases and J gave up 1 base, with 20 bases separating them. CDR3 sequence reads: CAAQGGVAGNTEAFF. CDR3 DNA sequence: TGTGCCGCCCAAGGTGGGGTGGCGGGGAACACTGAAGCTTTCTTT.

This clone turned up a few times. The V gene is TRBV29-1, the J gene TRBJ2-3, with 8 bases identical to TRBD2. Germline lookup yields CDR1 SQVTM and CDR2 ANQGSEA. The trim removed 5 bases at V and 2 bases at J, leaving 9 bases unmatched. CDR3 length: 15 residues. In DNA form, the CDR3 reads TGCAGCGTTCGGAAAAGCGGGGGCAACACAGATACGCAGTATTTT. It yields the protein CSVRKSGGNTDTQYF.

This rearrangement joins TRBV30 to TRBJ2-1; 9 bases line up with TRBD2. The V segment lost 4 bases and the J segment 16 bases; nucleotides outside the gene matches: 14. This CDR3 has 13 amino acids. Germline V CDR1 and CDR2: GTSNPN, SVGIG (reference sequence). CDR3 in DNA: TGTGCCTGGACCCGGGGTAGCGGGGGAGCCCCCTTCTTC. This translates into CAWTRGSGGAPFF. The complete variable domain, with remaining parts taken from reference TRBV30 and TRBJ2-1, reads SQTIHQWPATLVQPVGSPLSLECTVEGTSNPNLYWYRQAAGRGLQLLFYSVGIGQISSEVPQNLSASRPQDRQFILSSKKLLLSDSGFYLCAWTRGSGGAPFFGPGTRLTVL.

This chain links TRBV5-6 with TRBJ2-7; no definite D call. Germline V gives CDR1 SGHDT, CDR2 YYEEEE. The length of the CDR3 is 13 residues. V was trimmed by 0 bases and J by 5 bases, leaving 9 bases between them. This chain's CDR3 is CASSLARQDEQYF. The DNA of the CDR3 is TGTGCCAGCAGCTTGGCGAGACAAGACGAGCAGTACTTC. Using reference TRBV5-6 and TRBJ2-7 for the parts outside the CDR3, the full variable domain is DAGVTQSPTHLIKTRGQQVTLRCSPKSGHDTVSWYQQALGQGPQFIFQYYEEEERQRGNFPDRFSGHQFPNYSSELNVNALLLGDSALYLCASSLARQDEQYFGPGTRLTVT.

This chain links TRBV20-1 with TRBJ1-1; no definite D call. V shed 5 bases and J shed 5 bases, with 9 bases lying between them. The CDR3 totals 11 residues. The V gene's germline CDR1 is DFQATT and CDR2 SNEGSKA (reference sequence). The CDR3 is CSAGLGTEAFF. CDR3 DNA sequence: TGCAGTGCTGGCCTTGGTACTGAAGCTTTCTTT.

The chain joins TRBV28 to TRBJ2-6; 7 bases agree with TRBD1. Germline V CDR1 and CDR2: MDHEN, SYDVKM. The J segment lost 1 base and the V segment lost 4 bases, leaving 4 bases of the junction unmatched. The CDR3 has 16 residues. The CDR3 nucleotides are TGTGCCAGCAGTTCGACAGGGCTATCTGGGGCCAACGTCCTGACTTTC. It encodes CASSSTGLSGANVLTF.

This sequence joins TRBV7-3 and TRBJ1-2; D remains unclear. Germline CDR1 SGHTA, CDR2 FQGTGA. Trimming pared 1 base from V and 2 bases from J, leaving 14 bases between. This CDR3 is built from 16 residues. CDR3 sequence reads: CASSLKIYSFNYGYTF. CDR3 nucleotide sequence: TGTGCCAGCAGCTTAAAAATATACAGTTTCAACTATGGCTACACCTTC.

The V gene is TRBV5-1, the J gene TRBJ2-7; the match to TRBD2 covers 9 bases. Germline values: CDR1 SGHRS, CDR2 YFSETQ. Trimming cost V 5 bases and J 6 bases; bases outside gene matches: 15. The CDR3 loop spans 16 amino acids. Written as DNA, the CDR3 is TGCGCCAGCAGTCAAAATAGCGGGGGCGGAAACAGCGAGCAGTACTTC. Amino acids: CASSQNSGGGNSEQYF.

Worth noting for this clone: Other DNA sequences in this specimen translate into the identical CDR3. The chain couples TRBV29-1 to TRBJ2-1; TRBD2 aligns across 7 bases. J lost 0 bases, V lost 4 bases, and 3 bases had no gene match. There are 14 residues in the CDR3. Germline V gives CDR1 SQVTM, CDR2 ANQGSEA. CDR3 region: CSVGGGSSYNEQFF. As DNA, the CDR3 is TGCAGCGTTGGCGGGGGAAGCTCCTACAATGAGCAGTTCTTC.

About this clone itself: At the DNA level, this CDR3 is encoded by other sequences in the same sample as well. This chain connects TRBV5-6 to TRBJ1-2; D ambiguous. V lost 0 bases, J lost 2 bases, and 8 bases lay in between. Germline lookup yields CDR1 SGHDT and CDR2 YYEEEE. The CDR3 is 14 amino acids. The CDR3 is CASSLGRLNYGYTF. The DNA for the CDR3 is TGTGCCAGCAGCTTGGGGAGACTGAACTATGGCTACACCTTC.

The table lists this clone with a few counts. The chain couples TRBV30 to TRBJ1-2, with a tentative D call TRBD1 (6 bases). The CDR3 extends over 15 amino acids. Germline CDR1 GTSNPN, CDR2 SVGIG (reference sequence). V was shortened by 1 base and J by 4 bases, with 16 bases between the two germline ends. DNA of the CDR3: TGTGCCTGGAGTGGACTGGACAGAAGGGGCTATGGCTACACCTTC. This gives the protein CAWSGLDRRGYGYTF.

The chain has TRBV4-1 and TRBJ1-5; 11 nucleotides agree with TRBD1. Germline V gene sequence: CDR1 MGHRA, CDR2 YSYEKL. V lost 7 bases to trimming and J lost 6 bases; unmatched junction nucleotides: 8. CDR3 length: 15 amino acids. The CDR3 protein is CASNMDRGLGQPQHF. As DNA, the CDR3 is TGCGCCAGCAACATGGACAGGGGGCTTGGTCAGCCCCAGCATTTT.